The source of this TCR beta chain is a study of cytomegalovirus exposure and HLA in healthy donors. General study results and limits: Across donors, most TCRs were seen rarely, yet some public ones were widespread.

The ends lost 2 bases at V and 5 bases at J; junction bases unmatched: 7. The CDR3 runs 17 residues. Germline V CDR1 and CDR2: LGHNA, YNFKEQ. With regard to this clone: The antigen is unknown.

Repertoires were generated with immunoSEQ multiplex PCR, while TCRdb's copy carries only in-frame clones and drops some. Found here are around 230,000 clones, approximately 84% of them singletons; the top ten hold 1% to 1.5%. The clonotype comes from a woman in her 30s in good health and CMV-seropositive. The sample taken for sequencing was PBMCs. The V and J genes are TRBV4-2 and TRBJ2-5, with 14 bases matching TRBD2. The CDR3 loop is CASSQTGTSGSDETQYF. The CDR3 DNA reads TGTGCCAGCAGCCAAACCGGGACTAGCGGGAGTGATGAGACCCAGTACTTC.